Each of the 15 T cell receptor beta chains below was sequenced from the same sample in a study of identical twins. One entry per CDR3 protein, called by TCRdb with MiXCR from the 5' RACE reads. The sample holds 690,000 or so distinct CDR3 sequences, 6.1% seen once. The sample was naive T cells sorted from blood. The source is a man in his late teens or twenties in good health.

The chain is built from TRBV2 and TRBJ2-7; 9 nucleotides agree with TRBD2. V lost 6 bases to trimming and J lost 2 bases; unmatched junction nucleotides: 8. The length of the CDR3 is 15 residues. CDR1 is SNHLY and CDR2 is FYNNEI in the germline V gene. CDR3 coding DNA: TGTGCCAGCAGCGGCACTAGCGGGCTAACCTACGAGCAGTACTTC. Amino acid sequence: CASSGTSGLTYEQYF.

This clonotype was observed a handful of times. The chain carries TRBV28 and TRBJ1-4; the D gene is possibly TRBD1 (6 bases). The germline V gene has CDR1 MDHEN and CDR2 SYDVKM. This CDR3 comprises 14 residues. Trimming took 8 bases from V and 10 from J, leaving 20 bases between them. The CDR3 coding sequence is TGTGCCAGCTACCTCCCGGGGGCATCGGGAAAACTGTTTTTT. Translated: CASYLPGASGKLFF.

This clonotype was observed at least ten times. The V gene is TRBV29-1, the J gene TRBJ1-6; 7 bases line up with TRBD1. The CDR3 runs 14 residues. The V gene end was trimmed by 4 bases and the J gene end by 14 bases; junction bases not matched to a gene: 14. Germline values: CDR1 SQVTM, CDR2 ANQGSEA. The CDR3 DNA is TGCAGCGTTGCGCTAGGGGGCGTCAAGGGGGCCCTCCACTTT. Protein sequence: CSVALGGVKGALHF. The complete variable domain, with remaining parts taken from reference TRBV29-1 and TRBJ1-6, reads SAVISQKPSRDICQRGTSLTIQCQVDSQVTMMFWYRQQPGQSLTLIATANQGSEATYESGFVIDKFPISRPNLTFSTLTVSNMSPEDSSIYLCSVALGGVKGALHFGNGTRLTVT.

There are many counts of this clonotype. The chain recombines TRBV3-1 with TRBJ2-1, with 11 bases lining up with TRBD2. Germline trimming cut 4 bases from V and 4 bases from J; bases unmatched to any gene: 3. In germline, CDR1 is LGHDT, CDR2 YNNKEL (reference sequence). The CDR3 length is 15 residues. CDR3 residues: CASSRGLAAYNEQFF. The CDR3 region has the DNA TGTGCCAGCAGCCGGGGACTAGCGGCTTACAATGAGCAGTTCTTC.

This clonotype was counted at least ten times. The chain employs TRBV7-2 and TRBJ2-1; 7 bases agree with TRBD2. From germline, CDR1 is SGHTA and CDR2 FQGNSA. CDR3 size: 14 residues. V lost 11 bases and J lost 6; bases outside the gene matches: 13. CDR3 residues: CASSWREIGNEQFF. CDR3 nucleotides: TGTGCCTCCTCTTGGCGGGAGATTGGCAATGAGCAGTTCTTC.

The V call is TRBV18, the J call TRBJ2-7, with D perhaps matching TRBD2 (6 bases). Between the trimmed V and J ends, which lost 2 bases and 2 bases, there was a span of 10 bases. CDR1 is KGHSH and CDR2 is LQKENI in the germline V gene. CDR3 length: 14 residues. CDR3 residues: CASSPSGAAYEQYV. The CDR3 nucleotides are TGTGCCAGCTCACCATCGGGAGCAGCCTACGAGCAGTACGTC.

V usage is TRBV24-1 and J usage is TRBJ2-5, with 7 bases matching TRBD1. V was pared by 1 base and J by 5 bases, with 9 bases of the junction left unmatched. Germline values: CDR1 KGHDR, CDR2 SFDVKD. The CDR3 sequence is 16 residues long. This CDR3 is CATSDLTDRERETQYF. CDR3 coding DNA: TGTGCCACCAGTGATTTAACCGACAGGGAGAGGGAGACCCAGTACTTC.

This clonotype was seen ten or more times. The J gene is TRBJ2-2, the V gene TRBV3-1; 7 nucleotides agree with TRBD2. Germline V lookup: CDR1 LGHDT, CDR2 YNNKEL (reference sequence). After removal of 1 base from V and 6 bases from J, the junction contained 8 bases not matched to a gene. This CDR3 has 16 residues. DNA for the CDR3: TGTGCCAGCAGCCAAGGACGGACTAGAATCGCCGGGGAGCTGTTTTTT. As protein: CASSQGRTRIAGELFF.

This clonotype has at least ten counts. The chain combines TRBV9 with TRBJ2-5, with D hard to call. The CDR3 covers 15 residues. Trimming pared 0 bases from V and 4 bases from J, leaving 13 bases between. CDR1 and CDR2 (germline): SGDLS, YYNGEE. The CDR3 DNA reads TGTGCCAGCAGCGTAGAGCTAGGGAATGGAGAGACCCAGTACTTC. Protein sequence: CASSVELGNGETQYF. The full variable domain, with the rest looked up from reference TRBV9 and TRBJ2-5, is DSGVTQTPKHLITATGQRVTLRCSPRSGDLSVYWYQQSLDQGLQFLIQYYNGEERAKGNILERFSAQQFPDLHSELNLSSLELGDSALYFCASSVELGNGETQYFGPGTRLLVL.

On this clonotype: Since no conserved phenylalanine or tryptophan closes the CDR3, a read error is the likely cause. The J gene is TRBJ1-4, the V gene TRBV11-2; D call uncertain. Germline CDR1 reads SGHAT; CDR2 reads FQNNGV. CDR3 size: 18 residues. Between the trimmed V and J ends, which lost 1 base and 2 bases, there was a span of 17 bases. As DNA, the CDR3 is TGTGCCAGCAGCTTAGGGGTCTGGGGAATGTCGACTAATGAAAAACTGTTTTAT. Translating it yields CASSLGVWGMSTNEKLFY.

This clonotype was picked up many times. DNA of the CDR3: TGCAGTGCCCATCGTCCCGGGATCCAAGAGACCCAGTACTTC. It yields the protein CSAHRPGIQETQYF. The chain combines TRBV20-1 with TRBJ2-5, with TRBD2 as a possible D gene (5 bases). CDR1 is DFQATT and CDR2 is SNEGSKA in the germline V gene (reference sequence). CDR3 length equals 14 residues. V lost 6 bases, J lost 1 base, and 15 bases lay in between.

Ten or more counts support this clonotype. The chain joins TRBV12-3 or TRBV12-4 to TRBJ2-5, with 7 bases lining up with TRBD1. The CDR3 has 15 residues. V shed 6 bases and J 0 bases; nucleotides not matched to a gene: 7. The CDR3 bases are TGTGCCAGCAGAGCCCTCGGGACAGACCAAGAGACCCAGTACTTC. Its protein is CASRALGTDQETQYF.

This clonotype was counted ten times or more. The CDR3 loop reads CASSLGNTGSTYEQYF. The CDR3 region has the DNA TGTGCCAGCAGCTTAGGGAATACAGGATCAACCTACGAGCAGTACTTC. The chain uses TRBV7-9 and TRBJ2-7; TRBD1 might be the D (5 bases). The CDR3 consists of 16 residues. V was trimmed by 1 base and J by 2 bases, leaving 15 bases between them. Germline V lookup: CDR1 SEHNR, CDR2 FQNEAQ (reference sequence).

This clonotype occurred many times. This chain links TRBV20-1 with TRBJ1-1; 7 bases fit TRBD1. In germline, CDR1 is DFQATT, CDR2 SNEGSKA (reference sequence). The CDR3 is 13 residues long. V lost 4 bases, J lost 4 bases, and 6 bases stayed unmatched. The CDR3 region is CSATWDSRTEAFF. DNA for the CDR3: TGCAGTGCTACCTGGGACAGCCGCACTGAAGCTTTCTTT.

This clonotype was recorded many times. This chain uses TRBV27 with TRBJ2-1; tentatively, D is TRBD1 (6 bases). Germline values: CDR1 MNHEY, CDR2 SMNVEV (reference sequence). CDR3 length: 15 amino acids. Trimming cost V 1 base and J 7 bases, with 14 bases left between them. CDR3 sequence reads: CASSLFRGRENEQFF. Here the CDR3 DNA reads TGTGCCAGCAGTTTATTCAGGGGCAGGGAGAATGAGCAGTTCTTC.